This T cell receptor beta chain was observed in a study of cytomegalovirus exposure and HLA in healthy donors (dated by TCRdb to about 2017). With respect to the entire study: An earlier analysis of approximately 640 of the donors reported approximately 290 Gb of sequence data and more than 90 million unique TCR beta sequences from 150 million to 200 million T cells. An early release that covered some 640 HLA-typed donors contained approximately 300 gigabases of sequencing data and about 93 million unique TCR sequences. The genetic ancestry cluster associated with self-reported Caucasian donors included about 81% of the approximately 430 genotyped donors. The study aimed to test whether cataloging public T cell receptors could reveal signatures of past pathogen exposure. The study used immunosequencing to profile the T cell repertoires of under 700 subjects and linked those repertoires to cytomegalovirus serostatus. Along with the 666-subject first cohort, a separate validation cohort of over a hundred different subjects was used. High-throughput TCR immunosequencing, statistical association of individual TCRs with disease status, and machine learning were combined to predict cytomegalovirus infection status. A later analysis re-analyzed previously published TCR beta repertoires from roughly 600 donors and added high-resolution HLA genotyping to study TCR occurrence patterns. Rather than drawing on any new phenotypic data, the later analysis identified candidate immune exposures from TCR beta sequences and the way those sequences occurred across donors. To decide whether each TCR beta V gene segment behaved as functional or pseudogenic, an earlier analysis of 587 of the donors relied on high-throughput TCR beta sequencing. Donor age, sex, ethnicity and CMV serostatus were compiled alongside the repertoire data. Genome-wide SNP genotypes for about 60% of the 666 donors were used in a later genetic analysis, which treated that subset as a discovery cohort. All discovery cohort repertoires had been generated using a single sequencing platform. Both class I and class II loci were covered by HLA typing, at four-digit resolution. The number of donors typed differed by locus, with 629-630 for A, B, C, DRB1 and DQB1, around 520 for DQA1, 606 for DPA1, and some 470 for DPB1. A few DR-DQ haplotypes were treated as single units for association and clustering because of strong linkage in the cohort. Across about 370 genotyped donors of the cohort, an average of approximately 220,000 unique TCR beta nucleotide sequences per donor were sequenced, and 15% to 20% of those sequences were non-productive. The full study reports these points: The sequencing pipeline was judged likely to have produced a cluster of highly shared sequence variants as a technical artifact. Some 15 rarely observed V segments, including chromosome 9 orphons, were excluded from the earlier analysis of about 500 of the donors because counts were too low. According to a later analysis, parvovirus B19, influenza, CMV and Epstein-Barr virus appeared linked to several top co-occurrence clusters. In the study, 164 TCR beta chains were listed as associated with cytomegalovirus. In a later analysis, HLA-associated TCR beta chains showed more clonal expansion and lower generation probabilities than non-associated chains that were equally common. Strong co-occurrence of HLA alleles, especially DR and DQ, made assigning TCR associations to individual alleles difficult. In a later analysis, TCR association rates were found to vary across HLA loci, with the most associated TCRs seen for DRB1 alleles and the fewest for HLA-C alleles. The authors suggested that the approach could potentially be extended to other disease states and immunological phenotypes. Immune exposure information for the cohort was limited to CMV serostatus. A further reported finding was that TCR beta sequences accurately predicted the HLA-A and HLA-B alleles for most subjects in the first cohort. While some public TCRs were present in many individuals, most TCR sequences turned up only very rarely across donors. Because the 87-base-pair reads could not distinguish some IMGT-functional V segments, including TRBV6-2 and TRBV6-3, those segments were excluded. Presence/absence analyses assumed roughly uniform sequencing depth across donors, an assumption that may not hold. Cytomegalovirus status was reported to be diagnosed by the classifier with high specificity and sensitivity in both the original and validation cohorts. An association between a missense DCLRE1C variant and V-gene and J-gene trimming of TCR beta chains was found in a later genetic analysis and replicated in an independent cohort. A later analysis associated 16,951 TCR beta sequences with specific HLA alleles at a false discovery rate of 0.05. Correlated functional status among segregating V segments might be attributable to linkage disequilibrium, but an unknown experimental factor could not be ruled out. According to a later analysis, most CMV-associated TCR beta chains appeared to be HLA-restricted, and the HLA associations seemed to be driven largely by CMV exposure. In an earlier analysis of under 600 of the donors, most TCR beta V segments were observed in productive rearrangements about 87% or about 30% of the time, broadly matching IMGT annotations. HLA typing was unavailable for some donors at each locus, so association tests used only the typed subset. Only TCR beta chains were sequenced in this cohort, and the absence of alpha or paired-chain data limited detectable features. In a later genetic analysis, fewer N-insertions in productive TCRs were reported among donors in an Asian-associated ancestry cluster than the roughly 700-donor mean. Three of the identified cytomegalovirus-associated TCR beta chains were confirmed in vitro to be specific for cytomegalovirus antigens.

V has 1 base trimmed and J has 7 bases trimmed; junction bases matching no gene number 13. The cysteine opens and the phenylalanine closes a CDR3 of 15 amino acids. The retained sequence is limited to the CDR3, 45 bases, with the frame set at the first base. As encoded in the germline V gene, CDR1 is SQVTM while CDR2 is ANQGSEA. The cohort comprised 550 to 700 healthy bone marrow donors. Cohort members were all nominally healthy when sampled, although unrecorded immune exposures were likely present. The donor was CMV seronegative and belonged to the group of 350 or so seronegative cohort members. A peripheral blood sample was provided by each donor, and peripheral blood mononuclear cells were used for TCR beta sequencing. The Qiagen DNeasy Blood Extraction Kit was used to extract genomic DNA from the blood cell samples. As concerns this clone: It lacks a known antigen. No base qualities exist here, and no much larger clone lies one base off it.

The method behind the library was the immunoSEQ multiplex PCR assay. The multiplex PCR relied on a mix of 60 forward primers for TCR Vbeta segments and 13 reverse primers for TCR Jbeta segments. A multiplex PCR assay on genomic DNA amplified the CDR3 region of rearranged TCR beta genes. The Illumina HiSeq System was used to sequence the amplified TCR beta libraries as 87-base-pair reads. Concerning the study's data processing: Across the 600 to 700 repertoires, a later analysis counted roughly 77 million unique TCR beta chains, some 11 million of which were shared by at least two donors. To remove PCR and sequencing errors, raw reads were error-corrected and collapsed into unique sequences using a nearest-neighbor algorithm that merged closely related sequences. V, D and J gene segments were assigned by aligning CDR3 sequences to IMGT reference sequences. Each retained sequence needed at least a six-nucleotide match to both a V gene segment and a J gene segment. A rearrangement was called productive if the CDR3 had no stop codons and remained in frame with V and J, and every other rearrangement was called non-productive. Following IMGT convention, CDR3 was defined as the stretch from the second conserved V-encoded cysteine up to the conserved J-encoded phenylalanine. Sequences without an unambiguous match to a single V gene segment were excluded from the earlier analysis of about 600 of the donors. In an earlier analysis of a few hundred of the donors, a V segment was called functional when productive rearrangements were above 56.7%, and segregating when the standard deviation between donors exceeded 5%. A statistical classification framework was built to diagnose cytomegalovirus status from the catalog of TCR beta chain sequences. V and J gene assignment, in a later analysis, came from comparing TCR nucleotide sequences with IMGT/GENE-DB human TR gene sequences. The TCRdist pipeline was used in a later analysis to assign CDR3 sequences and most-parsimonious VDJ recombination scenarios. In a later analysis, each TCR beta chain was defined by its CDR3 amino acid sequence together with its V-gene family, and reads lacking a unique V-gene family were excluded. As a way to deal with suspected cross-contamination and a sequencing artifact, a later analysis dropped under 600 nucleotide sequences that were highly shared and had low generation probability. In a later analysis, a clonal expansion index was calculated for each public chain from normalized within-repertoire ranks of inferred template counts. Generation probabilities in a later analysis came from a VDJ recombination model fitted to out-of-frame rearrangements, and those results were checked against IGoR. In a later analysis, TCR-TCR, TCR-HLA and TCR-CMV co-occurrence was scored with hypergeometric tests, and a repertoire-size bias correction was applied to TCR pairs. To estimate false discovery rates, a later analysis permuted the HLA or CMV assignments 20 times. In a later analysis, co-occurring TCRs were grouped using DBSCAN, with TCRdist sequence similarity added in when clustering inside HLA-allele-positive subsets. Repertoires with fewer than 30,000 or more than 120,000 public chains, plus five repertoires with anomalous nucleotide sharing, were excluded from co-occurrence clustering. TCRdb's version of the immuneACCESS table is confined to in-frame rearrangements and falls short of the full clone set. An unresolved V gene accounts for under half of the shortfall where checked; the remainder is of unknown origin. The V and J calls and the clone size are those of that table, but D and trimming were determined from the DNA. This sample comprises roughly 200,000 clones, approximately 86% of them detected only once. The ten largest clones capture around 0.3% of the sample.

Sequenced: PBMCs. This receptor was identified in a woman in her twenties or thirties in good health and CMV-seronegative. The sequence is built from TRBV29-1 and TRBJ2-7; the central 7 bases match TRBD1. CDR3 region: CSVEVGAGGTDEQYF. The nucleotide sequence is TGCAGCGTTGAAGTCGGAGCAGGGGGTACGGATGAGCAGTACTTC.